Below are 5 T cell receptor beta chains sequenced from a single sample in a study of blood T cell repertoires in COVID-19 (dated by TCRdb to about 2020). The protocol used for the library was the immunoSEQ multiplex PCR assay. TCRdb re-hosts the immuneACCESS table, in-frame sequences only. Its copies lack some clones; in the studies checked, an unresolved V gene accounts for under half of them, and the cause for the rest is not known. In all, the sample holds 210,000 or so clones, and approximately 85% of those were seen once. The ten most abundant clones make up approximately 5% of the sample. Specimen: peripheral blood. The receptors here all came from a man aged 50-59 years with COVID-19, enrolled during active disease.

The rearrangement links TRBV5-6 to TRBJ1-2, with no clear D. This CDR3 is built from 13 residues. Trimming removed 4 bases from V and 7 bases from J, with 14 bases in between. Germline lookup yields CDR1 SGHDT and CDR2 YYEEEE. The CDR3 sequence is CASSPSRFCGYTF. CDR3 bases: TGTGCCAGCAGCCCTAGCCGGTTCTGTGGCTACACCTTC.

The CDR3 coding sequence is TGTGCCACGAAGGAGGGAGCCAAAAACATTCAGTACTTC. Its translation: CATKEGAKNIQYF. The gene calls are TRBV7-9 and TRBJ2-4; TRBD2 is a possible D gene (6 bases). The germline V gene has CDR1 SEHNR and CDR2 FQNEAQ (reference sequence). This CDR3 has 13 amino acids. Trimming took 10 bases from V and 0 from J, leaving 10 bases between them.

J is TRBJ2-3 and V is TRBV10-3; TRBD1 aligns across 7 bases. The V gene end was trimmed by 6 bases and the J gene end by 3 bases; junction bases not matched to a gene: 3. The length of the CDR3 is 13 residues. The germline V gene has CDR1 ENHRY and CDR2 SYGVKD. As DNA, the CDR3 is TGTGCCATCAGCGAGGGACAGACAGATACGCAGTATTTT. This sequence encodes CAISEGQTDTQYF.

The chain is built from TRBV20-1 and TRBJ1-5, with 10 bases fitting TRBD1. J lost 6 bases, V lost 6 bases, and 11 bases had no gene match. The CDR3 totals 15 residues. Germline values: CDR1 DFQATT, CDR2 SNEGSKA (reference sequence). The CDR3 nucleotides are TGCAGTGCAAGTGAGAGGGACAGGGGCTTTCAGCCCCAGCATTTT. Its protein product is CSASERDRGFQPQHF.

The V gene is TRBV7-3, the J gene TRBJ2-1; D not resolved. The CDR3 sequence is 13 residues long. The germline V gene encodes CDR1 SGHTA and CDR2 FQGTGA. V was clipped by 2 bases and J by 4 bases, with 6 bases between them. CDR3 nucleotide sequence: TGTGCCAGCAGCTTAGCGATTTACAATGAGCAGTTCTTC. This codes for CASSLAIYNEQFF.